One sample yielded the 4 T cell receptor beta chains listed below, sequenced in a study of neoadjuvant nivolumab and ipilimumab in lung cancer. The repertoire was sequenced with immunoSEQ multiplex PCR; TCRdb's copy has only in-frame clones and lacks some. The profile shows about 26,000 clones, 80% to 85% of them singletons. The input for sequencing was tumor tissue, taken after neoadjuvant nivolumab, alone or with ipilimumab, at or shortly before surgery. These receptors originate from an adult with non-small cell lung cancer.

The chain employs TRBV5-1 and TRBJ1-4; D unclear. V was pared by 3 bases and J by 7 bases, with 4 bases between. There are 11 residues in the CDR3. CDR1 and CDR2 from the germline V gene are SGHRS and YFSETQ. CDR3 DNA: TGCGCCAGCAGCTCTGGTGAAAAACTGTTTTTT. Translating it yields CASSSGEKLFF.

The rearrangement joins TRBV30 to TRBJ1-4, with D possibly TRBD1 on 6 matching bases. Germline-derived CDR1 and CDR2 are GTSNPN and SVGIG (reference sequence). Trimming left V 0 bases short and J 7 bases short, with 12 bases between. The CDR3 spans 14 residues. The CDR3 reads CAWSVGGAREKLFF. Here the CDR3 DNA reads TGTGCCTGGAGTGTAGGGGGGGCGCGTGAAAAACTGTTTTTT.

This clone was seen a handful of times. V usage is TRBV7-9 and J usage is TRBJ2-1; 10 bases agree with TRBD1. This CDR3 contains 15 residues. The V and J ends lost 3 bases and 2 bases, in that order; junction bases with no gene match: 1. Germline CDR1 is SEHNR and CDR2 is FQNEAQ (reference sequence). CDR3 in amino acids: CASSFGQGAYNEQFF. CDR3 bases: TGTGCCAGCAGCTTCGGACAGGGGGCCTACAATGAGCAGTTCTTC.

CDR3 loop: CASSLPGQTTDTQYF. The CDR3, as DNA: TGTGCCAGCAGTCTACCGGGCCAGACGACAGATACGCAGTATTTT. The V call is TRBV28, the J call TRBJ2-3; D not certain. V was pared by 5 bases and J by 3 bases, with 15 bases between. CDR1 and CDR2 (germline): MDHEN, SYDVKM. There are 15 residues in the CDR3.